This T cell receptor beta chain was obtained from a study of T cells in Graves' hyperthyroidism and ophthalmopathy. The TCR beta CDR3 regions underwent amplification using RNA transcripts as the source. TCR CDR3 underwent first-round RT-PCR with the HTBI primer set. TCRdb fed the multiplex PCR reads into MiXCR, producing one record per CDR3 protein. The table records over 700,000 distinct CDR3 sequences, roughly a third of them present only once. Participants, patients aged 18 to 65, had newly diagnosed hyperthyroidism with a duration under 2 months. Lactation, pregnancy, other autoimmune disease or uncontrolled infection led to exclusion of patients. Fresh peripheral blood, 8 to 10 ml, was the source of the PBMCs. In germline, CDR1 is DFQATT, CDR2 SNEGSKA (reference sequence). Trimming at V came to 0 bases and at J to 4 bases, leaving 11 bases not matched to a gene. The CDR3 runs 16 residues.

Sequenced input: blood. The rearrangement joins TRBV20-1 to TRBJ2-5; 7 bases line up with TRBD2. The sequence derives from a woman in her forties with Graves' hyperthyroidism. The CDR3 here is CSARDPLARWGETQYF. As DNA, the CDR3 is TGCAGTGCTAGAGATCCACTAGCGCGGTGGGGAGAGACCCAGTACTTC.